Below are 12 T cell receptor beta chains sequenced from a single sample in a study of early T cells in non-severe SARS-CoV-2 infection. One entry per CDR3 protein results from TCRdb running MiXCR on the 5' RACE reads. The table records approximately 47,000 distinct CDR3 sequences, roughly a tenth of them present only once. Sequences were derived from whole blood, sampled at baseline. Receptors originate from an adult who was a healthcare worker with PCR-confirmed SARS-CoV-2 infection or an uninfected control (not recorded which).

This clonotype came up a few times. This chain connects TRBV25-1 to TRBJ1-4; TRBD1 is a possible D gene (5 bases). Germline V gene lookup returns CDR1 MGHDK and CDR2 SYGVNS. Deletions cut 1 base from V and 5 bases from J, with 11 bases between. The CDR3 contains 15 residues. The CDR3 region has the DNA TGTGCCAGCAGTGAATCTGGGGCCTGGAATGAAAAACTGTTTTTT. This translates into CASSESGAWNEKLFF.

Concerning this clonotype: This clone may be a read error of a much larger clone one base away. V and J are TRBV19 and TRBJ2-1; TRBD2 agrees at 12 bases. CDR3 length: 17 amino acids. Per the germline V gene, CDR1 is LNHDA and CDR2 is SQIVND (reference sequence). The CDR3 spells CACSTQGTSGPTNEQFF. The CDR3 DNA reads as TGTGCCTGTAGTACCCAGGGGACTAGCGGGCCCACTAATGAGCAGTTCTTC.

This clonotype was observed at least ten times. The V gene is TRBV5-4, the J gene TRBJ2-5, with 11 bases lining up with TRBD2. The CDR3 loop spans 16 amino acids. Germline V CDR1 and CDR2: SGHNT, YYREEE (reference sequence). V lost 4 bases to trimming and J lost 5 bases; unmatched junction nucleotides: 10. The CDR3 protein is CASSRAGSGGAETQYF. DNA for the CDR3: TGTGCCAGCAGCCGGGCCGGTAGCGGGGGGGCGGAGACCCAGTACTTC.

This clonotype was detected many times. The J gene is TRBJ1-2, the V gene TRBV21-1; TRBD1 was called by the table and not checked on the DNA. TRBV21-1 is labeled a pseudogene. The CDR3 totals 16 residues. The DNA for the CDR3 is TGTGCCAGCAGCAATTCCGGGGGGTCCCCCTTCTATGGCTACACCTTC. This sequence encodes CASSNSGGSPFYGYTF.

This clonotype was seen a few times. The genes are TRBV20-1 and TRBJ1-1; no reliable D call. Germline values: CDR1 DFQATT, CDR2 SNEGSKA (reference sequence). The V end lost 6 bases, the J end lost 0 bases, and 17 bases lay between the germline ends. The CDR3 runs to 15 residues. CDR3 in DNA: TGCAGTGCCATCAAGGTTGGAAGGTTGAACACTGAAGCTTTCTTT. Translating it yields CSAIKVGRLNTEAFF.

This clonotype was counted only a few times. The chain links TRBV11-2 to TRBJ2-1, with unresolved D. Germline V CDR1 and CDR2: SGHAT, FQNNGV. Trimming cost V 1 base and J 7 bases, with 2 bases left between them. The CDR3 covers 11 residues. This CDR3 is CASSLGNEQFF. The CDR3 region has the DNA TGTGCCAGCAGCTTAGGTAATGAGCAGTTCTTC. Based on the CDR3 plus reference TRBV11-2 and TRBJ2-1, the full variable domain is EAGVAQSPRYKIIEKRQSVAFWCNPISGHATLYWYQQILGQGPKLLIQFQNNGVVDDSQLPKDRFSAERLKGVDSTLKIQPAKLEDSAVYLCASSLGNEQFFGPGTRLTVL.

A few counts support this clonotype. This chain connects TRBV29-1 to TRBJ2-1; D ambiguous. V gave up 0 bases and J gave up 3 bases, with 21 bases separating them. The length of the CDR3 is 18 residues. Germline lookup yields CDR1 SQVTM and CDR2 ANQGSEA. In DNA form, the CDR3 reads TGCAGCGTTGAAGATTGGGCCGATTGGAGCGCTGACTACAATGAGCAGTTCTTC. Its translation: CSVEDWADWSADYNEQFF.

Relative to its sample, this clonotype is medium-sized. The chain links TRBV29-1 to TRBJ1-1, with D hard to call. This CDR3 is built from 12 residues. CDR1 SQVTM and CDR2 ANQGSEA come from the germline V gene. V lost 2 bases, J lost 8 bases, and 12 bases lay in between. Here the CDR3 DNA reads TGCAGCGTTGAACTATCCTCCAAGGAAGCTTTCTTT. Translating gives CSVELSSKEAFF.

This clonotype was observed a handful of times. The chain couples TRBV12-3 or TRBV12-4 to TRBJ1-2, with TRBD1 matching over 7 bases. The CDR3 is made up of 13 amino acids. With 6 bases clipped from V and 7 bases from J, the junction kept 8 bases outside the gene matches. The CDR3 nucleotides are TGTGCCAGCAGCCCCATAGGGGGCAGTGGCTACACCTTC. Translated: CASSPIGGSGYTF.

Many counts were recorded for this clonotype. The chain links TRBV2 to TRBJ2-1; 10 positions agree with TRBD2. Germline V gene sequence: CDR1 SNHLY, CDR2 FYNNEI. CDR3 size: 19 residues. The J segment lost 2 bases and the V segment lost 2 bases, leaving 12 bases of the junction unmatched. CDR3 region: CASSEFAVTGTSAYNEQFF. The DNA of the CDR3 is TGTGCCAGCAGTGAATTTGCGGTTACCGGGACTAGCGCCTACAATGAGCAGTTCTTC.

This clonotype was found many times. The chain couples TRBV4-3 to TRBJ2-1; 7 bases are a match to TRBD2. The germline CDR1 and CDR2 sequences are LGHNA and YSLEER. J lost 3 bases, V lost 3 bases, and 5 bases had no gene match. The CDR3 covers 15 residues. CDR3 sequence (DNA): TGCGCCAGCAGCCAGGCTTGGGACTACTACAATGAGCAGTTCTTC. This gives the protein CASSQAWDYYNEQFF.

This clonotype came up many times. The chain joins TRBV6-6 to TRBJ1-5; D remains unclear. Germline V gene data show CDR1 as MNHNY and CDR2 as SVGAGI (reference sequence). V was shortened by 0 bases and J by 2 bases, with 11 bases between the two germline ends. This CDR3 comprises 16 residues. The CDR3 is CASSYSRGGGNQPQHF. CDR3 DNA: TGTGCCAGCAGTTACTCGCGAGGAGGCGGCAATCAGCCCCAGCATTTT.